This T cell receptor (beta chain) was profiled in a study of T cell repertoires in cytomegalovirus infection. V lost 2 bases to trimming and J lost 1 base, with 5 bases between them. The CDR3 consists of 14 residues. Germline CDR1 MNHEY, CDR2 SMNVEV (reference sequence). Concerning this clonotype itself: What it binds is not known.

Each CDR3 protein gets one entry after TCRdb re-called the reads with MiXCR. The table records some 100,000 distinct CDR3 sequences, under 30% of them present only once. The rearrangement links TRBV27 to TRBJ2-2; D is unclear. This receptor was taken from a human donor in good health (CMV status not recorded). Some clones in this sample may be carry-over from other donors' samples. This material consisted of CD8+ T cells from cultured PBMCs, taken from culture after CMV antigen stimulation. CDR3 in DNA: TGTGCCAGCAGTTTAGTCGAGAACACCGGGGAGCTGTTTTTT. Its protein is CASSLVENTGELFF.